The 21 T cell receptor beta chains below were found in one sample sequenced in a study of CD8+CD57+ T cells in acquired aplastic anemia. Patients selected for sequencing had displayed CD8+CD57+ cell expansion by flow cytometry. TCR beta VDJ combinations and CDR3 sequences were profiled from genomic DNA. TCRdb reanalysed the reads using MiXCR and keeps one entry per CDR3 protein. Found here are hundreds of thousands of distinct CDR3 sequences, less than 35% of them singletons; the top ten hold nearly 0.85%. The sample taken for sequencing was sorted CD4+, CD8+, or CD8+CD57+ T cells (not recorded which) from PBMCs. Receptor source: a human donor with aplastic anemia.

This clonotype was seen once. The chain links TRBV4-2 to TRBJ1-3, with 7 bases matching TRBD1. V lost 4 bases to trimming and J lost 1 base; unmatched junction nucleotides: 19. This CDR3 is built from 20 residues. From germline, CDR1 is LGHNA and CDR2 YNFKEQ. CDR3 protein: CASSLFQGDFGQVSGNTIYF. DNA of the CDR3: TGTGCCAGCAGCCTCTTTCAGGGGGATTTCGGACAGGTATCTGGAAACACCATATATTTT.

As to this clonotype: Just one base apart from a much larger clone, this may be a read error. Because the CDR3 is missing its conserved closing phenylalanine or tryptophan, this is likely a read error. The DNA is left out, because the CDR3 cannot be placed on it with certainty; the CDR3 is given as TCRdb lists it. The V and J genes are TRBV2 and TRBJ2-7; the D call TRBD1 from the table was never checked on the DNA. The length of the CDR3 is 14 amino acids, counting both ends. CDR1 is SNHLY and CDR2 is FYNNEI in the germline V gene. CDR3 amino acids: CAIKGTDQTYEQCS.

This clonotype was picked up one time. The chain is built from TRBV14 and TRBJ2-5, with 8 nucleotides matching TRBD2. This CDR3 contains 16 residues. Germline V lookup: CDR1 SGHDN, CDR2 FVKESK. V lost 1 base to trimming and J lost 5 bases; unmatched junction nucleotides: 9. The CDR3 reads CASSQAIAGSFETQYF. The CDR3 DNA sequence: TGTGCCAGCAGCCAAGCAATAGCGGGATCGTTTGAGACCCAGTACTTC.

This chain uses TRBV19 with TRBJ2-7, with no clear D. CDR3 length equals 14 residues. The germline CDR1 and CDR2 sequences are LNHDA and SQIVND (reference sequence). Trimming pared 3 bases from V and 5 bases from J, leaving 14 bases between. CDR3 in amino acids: CASSIRNGSHEQYF. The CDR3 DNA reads TGTGCCAGTAGTATCAGGAATGGGTCCCACGAGCAGTACTTC.

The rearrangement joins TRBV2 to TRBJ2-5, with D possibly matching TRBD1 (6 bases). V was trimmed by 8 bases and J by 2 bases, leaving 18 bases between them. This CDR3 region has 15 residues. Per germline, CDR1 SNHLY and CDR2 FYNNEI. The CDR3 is CASFLDRSRQETQYF. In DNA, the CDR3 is TGTGCCAGCTTCCTGGACAGAAGTCGGCAAGAGACCCAGTACTTC.

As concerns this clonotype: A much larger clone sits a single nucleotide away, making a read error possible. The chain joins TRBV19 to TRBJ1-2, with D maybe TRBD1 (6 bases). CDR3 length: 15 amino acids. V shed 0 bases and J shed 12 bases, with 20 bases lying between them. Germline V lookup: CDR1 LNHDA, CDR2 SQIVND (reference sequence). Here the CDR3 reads CASSIEVRGSRGHTF. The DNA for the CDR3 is TGTGCCAGTAGTATAGAGGTCAGGGGTTCTCGCGGCCACACCTTC.

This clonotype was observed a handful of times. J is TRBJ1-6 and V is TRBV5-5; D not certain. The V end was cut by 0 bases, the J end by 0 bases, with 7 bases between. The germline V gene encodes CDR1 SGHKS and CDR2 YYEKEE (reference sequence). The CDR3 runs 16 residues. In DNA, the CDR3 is TGTGCCAGCAGCTTGGGCTCCAGCTCCTATAATTCACCCCTCCACTTT. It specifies CASSLGSSSYNSPLHF.

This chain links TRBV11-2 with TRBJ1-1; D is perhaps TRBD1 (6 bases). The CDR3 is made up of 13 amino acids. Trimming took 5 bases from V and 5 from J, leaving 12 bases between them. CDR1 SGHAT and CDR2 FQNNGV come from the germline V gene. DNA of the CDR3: TGTGCCAGCAGCGCGGACAGAAGTACTGAAGCTTTCTTT. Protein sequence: CASSADRSTEAFF.

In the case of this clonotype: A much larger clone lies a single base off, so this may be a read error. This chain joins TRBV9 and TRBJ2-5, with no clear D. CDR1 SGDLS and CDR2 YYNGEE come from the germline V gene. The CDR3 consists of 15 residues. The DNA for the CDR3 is TGTGCCAGCGGCGTTGGGCAGCCGGCGCAAGAGACCCAGTACTTC. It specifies CASGVGQPAQETQYF.

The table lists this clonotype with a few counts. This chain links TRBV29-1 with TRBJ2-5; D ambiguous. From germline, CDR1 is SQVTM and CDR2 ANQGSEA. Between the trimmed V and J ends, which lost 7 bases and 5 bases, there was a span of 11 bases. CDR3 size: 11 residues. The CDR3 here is CSGRIQETQYF. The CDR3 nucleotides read TGCAGCGGACGGATTCAGGAGACCCAGTACTTC.

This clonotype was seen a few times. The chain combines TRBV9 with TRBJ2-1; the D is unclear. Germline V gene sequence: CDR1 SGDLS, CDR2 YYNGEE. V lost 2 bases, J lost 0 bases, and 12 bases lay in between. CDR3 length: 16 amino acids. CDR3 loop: CASSVLQDSSYNEQFF. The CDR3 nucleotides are TGTGCCAGCAGCGTGCTCCAGGATTCCTCCTACAATGAGCAGTTCTTC.

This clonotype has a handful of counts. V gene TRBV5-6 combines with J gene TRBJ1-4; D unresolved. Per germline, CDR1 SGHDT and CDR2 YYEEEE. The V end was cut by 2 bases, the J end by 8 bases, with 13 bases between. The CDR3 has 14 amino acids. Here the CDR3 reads CASSFQSIREKLFF. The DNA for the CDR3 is TGTGCCAGCAGCTTTCAATCGATTCGGGAAAAACTGTTTTTT.

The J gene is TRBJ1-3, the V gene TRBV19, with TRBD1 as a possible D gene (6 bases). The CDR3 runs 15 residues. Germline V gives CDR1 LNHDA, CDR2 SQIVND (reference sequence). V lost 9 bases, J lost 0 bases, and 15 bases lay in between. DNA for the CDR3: TGTGCCAGCTCACCAAGGACAGACTCTGGAAACACCATATATTTT. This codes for CASSPRTDSGNTIYF.

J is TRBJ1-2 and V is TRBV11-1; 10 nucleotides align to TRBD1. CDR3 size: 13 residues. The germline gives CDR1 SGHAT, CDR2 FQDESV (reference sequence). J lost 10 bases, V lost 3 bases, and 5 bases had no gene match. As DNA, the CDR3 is TGTGCCAGCAGCTTGGGACAGGGGATCGACTACACCTTC. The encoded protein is CASSLGQGIDYTF.

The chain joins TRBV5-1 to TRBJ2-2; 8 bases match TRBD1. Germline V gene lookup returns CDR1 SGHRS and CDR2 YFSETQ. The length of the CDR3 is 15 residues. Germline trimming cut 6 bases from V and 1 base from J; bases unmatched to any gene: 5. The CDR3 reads CASTRGTGNTGELFF. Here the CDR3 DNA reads TGCGCCAGCACCCGGGGGACAGGGAACACCGGGGAGCTGTTTTTT.

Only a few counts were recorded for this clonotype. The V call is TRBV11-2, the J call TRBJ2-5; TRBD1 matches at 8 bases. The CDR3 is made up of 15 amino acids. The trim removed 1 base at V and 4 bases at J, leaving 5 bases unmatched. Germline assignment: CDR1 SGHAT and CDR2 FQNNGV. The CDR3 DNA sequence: TGTGCCAGCAGCTTAGCAGGGGGCGCGGGAGAGACCCAGTACTTC. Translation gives CASSLAGGAGETQYF.

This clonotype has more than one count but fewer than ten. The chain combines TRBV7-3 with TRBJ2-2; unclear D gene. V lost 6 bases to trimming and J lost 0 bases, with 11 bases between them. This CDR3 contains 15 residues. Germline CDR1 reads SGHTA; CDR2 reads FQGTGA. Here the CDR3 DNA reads TGTGCCAGCAGACCCAATCCTTCGAACACCGGGGAGCTGTTTTTT. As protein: CASRPNPSNTGELFF.

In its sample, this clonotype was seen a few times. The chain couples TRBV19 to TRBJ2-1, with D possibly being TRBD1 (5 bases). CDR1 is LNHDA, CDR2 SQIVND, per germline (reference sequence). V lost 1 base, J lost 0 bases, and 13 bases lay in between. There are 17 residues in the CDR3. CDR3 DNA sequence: TGTGCCAGTAGTATAGTCTCATCAGGGATCTCCTACAATGAGCAGTTCTTC. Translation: CASSIVSSGISYNEQFF.

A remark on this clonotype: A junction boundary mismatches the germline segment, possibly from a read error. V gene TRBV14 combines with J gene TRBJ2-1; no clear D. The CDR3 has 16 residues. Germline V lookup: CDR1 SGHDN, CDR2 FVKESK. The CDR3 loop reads CASSTLEISSYTEQFF. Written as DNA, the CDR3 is TGTGCCAGCAGCACCCTCGAGATTAGCTCCTACACTGAGCAGTTCTTC.

The CDR3: CASSQEGTNTEAFF. For the CDR3, the DNA is TGTGCCAGCAGCCAAGAAGGGACGAACACTGAAGCTTTCTTT. J is TRBJ1-1 and V is TRBV25-1; D may be TRBD1 (5 bases). Germline values: CDR1 MGHDK, CDR2 SYGVNS. Between the trimmed V and J ends, which lost 6 bases and 1 base, there was a span of 12 bases. The CDR3 totals 14 residues.

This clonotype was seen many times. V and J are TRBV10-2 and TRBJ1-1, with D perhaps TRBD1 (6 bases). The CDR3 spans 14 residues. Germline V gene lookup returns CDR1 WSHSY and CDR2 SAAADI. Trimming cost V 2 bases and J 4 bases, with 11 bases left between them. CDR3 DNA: TGCGCCAGCAGTGAGAGGGGAGGGGGCACTGAAGCTTTCTTT. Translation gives CASSERGGGTEAFF.